The present T cell receptor beta chain was sequenced within a study of glioma-infiltrating T cells after dendritic cell vaccination. Findings of the study overall: Longer survival after dendritic cell vaccination followed higher pretreatment TIL content. TCR clonality showed no direct relationship with survival. The cohort had few patients with full blood and tumor sets.

All glioblastoma patients lacked an isocitrate dehydrogenase mutation. Germline CDR1 SQVTM, CDR2 ANQGSEA. This CDR3 comprises 14 residues. With 5 bases removed from V and 1 base from J, the gap between germline ends came to 14 bases. Profiled with immunoSEQ multiplex PCR; TCRdb holds only in-frame clones, not every one. The repertoire consists of fewer than 100,000 clones, with approximately 90% occurring once and the leading ten covering 15% to 18%. Regarding this clone: Its matching antigen is unknown.

The source material was blood, sampled before dendritic cell vaccination. This sequence was found in a human donor with glioblastoma. The chain employs TRBV29-1 and TRBJ1-2; D is perhaps TRBD1 (6 bases). CDR3 in DNA: TGCAGCGTTTCCCCGGACAGCCTTAACTATGGCTACACCTTC. Protein sequence: CSVSPDSLNYGYTF.